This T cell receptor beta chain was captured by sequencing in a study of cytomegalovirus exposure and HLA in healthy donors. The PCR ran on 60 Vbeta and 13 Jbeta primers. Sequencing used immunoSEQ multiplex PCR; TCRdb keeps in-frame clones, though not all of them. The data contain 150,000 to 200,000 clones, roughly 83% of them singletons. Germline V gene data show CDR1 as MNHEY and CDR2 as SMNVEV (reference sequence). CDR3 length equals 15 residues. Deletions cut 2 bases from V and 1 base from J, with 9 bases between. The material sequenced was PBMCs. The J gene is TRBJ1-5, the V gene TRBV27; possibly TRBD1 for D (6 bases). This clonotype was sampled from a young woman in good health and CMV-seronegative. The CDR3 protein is CASSLAGESNQPQHF. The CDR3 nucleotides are TGTGCCAGCAGTTTAGCAGGGGAGAGCAATCAGCCCCAGCATTTT.